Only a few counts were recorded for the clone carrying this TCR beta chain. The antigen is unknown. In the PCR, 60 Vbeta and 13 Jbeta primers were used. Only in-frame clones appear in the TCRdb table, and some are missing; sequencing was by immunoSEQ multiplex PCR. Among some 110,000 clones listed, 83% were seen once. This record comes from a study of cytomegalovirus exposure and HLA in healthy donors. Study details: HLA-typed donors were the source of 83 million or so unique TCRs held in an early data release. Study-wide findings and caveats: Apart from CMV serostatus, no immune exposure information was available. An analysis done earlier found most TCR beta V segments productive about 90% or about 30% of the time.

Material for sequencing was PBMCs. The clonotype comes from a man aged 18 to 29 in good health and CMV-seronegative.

CDR3 in amino acids: CASGLATGAGTGELFF. The CDR3 DNA is TGTGCTAGTGGTTTGGCGACAGGGGCGGGCACCGGGGAGCTGTTTTTT. The chain couples TRBV12-5 to TRBJ2-2, with 8 bases fitting TRBD1. In germline, CDR1 is LGHNT, CDR2 FRNRAP. This CDR3 spans 16 amino acids. V gave up 1 base and J gave up 4 bases; unmatched junction bases: 5.